The rows below give T cell receptor beta chains drawn from one sample of a study of technical replicates of blood from four donors. Assay: immunoSEQ multiplex PCR; the TCRdb copy retains only in-frame clones and omits some. This sample has roughly 12,000 clones, with roughly 93% found just once. The sequenced sample was PBMCs. Receptors were obtained from a human donor in good health. Both conserved end residues are part of each CDR3. Each record gives: clone size, D gene, V gene, J gene, CDR3 DNA, CDR3 protein. A D gene is named only where the DNA matches it firmly. Only part of the rows carry a size: once, few, many, or a class if the clone is expanded.

NA	NA	TRBV10-1	TRBJ2-7	TGCGCCAGCAGGCTAGTTCGGCACGAGCAGTACTTC	CASRLVRHEQYF
once	TRBD1	TRBV18	TRBJ2-4	TGTGCCAGCTCATCGACAGGGGGTGAATCCAAAAACATTCAGTACTTC	CASSSTGGESKNIQYF
NA	NA	TRBV6-1	TRBJ1-1	TGTGCCAGTCAACAGCCCGGGGGGGTGAACACTGAAGCTTTCTTT	CASQQPGGVNTEAFF
NA	NA	TRBV11-2	TRBJ2-3	TGTGCCAGCAGCTGGGGTCTGGACAGTCTAACAGATACGCAGTATTTT	CASSWGLDSLTDTQYF
NA	NA	TRBV5-1	TRBJ2-1	TGCGCCAGCAGCCCTGAAACGACTAGGACCTACAATGAGCAGTTCTTC	CASSPETTRTYNEQFF
NA	TRBD1	TRBV6-1	TRBJ1-1	TGTGCCAGCAGTGGTGGACAGGGAGTTGATCTTGAAGCTTTCTTT	CASSGGQGVDLEAFF
NA	TRBD2	TRBV27	TRBJ2-1	TGTGCCAGCAGTTTTTCTTTGGCTAGCGGTTACAATGAGCAGTTCTTC	CASSFSLASGYNEQFF
NA	TRBD2	TRBV6-4	TRBJ2-1	TGTGCCAGCAGTGACTCTAGCGGGACCTACAATGAGCAGTTCTTC	CASSDSSGTYNEQFF
NA	TRBD2	TRBV2	TRBJ2-1	TGTGCCAGCAGTGGGAATAGCGGGAGAGGGTATGAGCAGTTCTTC	CASSGNSGRGYEQFF
NA	TRBD1	TRBV29-1	TRBJ1-1	TGCAGCGTACTTACAGGGGAGAACACTGAAGCTTTCTTT	CSVLTGENTEAFF
NA	NA	TRBV6-1	TRBJ1-4	TGTGCCAGCAGTGAAGCGCCAGGGGTCGGTGAAAAACTGTTTTTT	CASSEAPGVGEKLFF
NA	TRBD2	TRBV25-1	TRBJ2-7	TGTGCCAGCAGTGAATCTCGGGGGGACGAGCAGTACTTC	CASSESRGDEQYF
NA	NA	TRBV18	TRBJ1-1	TGTGCCAGCTCACCACCCAACATTGCGAACACTGAAGCTTTCTTT	CASSPPNIANTEAFF
NA	NA	TRBV25-1	TRBJ1-1	TGTGCCAGCAGTGAGCTAGGGGGTAACTCTTTCTTT	CASSELGGNSFF
NA	TRBD2	TRBV5-3	TRBJ2-1	TGTGCCAGAAGCTCTCGACTAGCGGGAGGCTACAATGAGCAGTTCTTC	CARSSRLAGGYNEQFF
NA	NA	TRBV27	TRBJ2-1	TGTGCCAGCCGTAGGGGACAATCCTACAATGAGCAGTTCTTC	CASRRGQSYNEQFF
NA	NA	TRBV5-6	TRBJ2-2	TGTGCCAGCAGCACCTGGGGCAGCCAGAACACCGGGGAGCTGTTTTTT	CASSTWGSQNTGELFF
once	TRBD1	TRBV29-1	TRBJ2-3	TGCAGCGTTGAATACAGGGGGCACGTCGATAACACAGATACGCAGTATTTT	CSVEYRGHVDNTDTQYF
NA	TRBD2	TRBV27	TRBJ2-1	TGTGCCAGCAGTGCCCCTTCTAGCGGGGGATACAATGAGCAGTTCTTC	CASSAPSSGGYNEQFF
NA	TRBD1	TRBV10-2	TRBJ2-5	TGCGCCAGCAGTGACCGGGACAGGGGTGGAGAGACCCAGTACTTC	CASSDRDRGGETQYF
NA	TRBD2	TRBV27	TRBJ2-1	TGTGCCAGCGGGACTACTTACAATGAGCAGTTCTTC	CASGTTYNEQFF
NA	NA	TRBV9	TRBJ2-5	TGTGCCAGCAGCGTAGGGGCTAGCGACAAAGAGACCCAGTACTTC	CASSVGASDKETQYF
NA	NA	TRBV9	TRBJ2-7	TGTGCCAGCAGCGTAGCTACAGGAGCGAGTTGGGAGCAGTACTTC	CASSVATGASWEQYF
once	TRBD2	TRBV7-9	TRBJ2-3	TGTGCCAGCAGCCCGGGAGGCGGGCACACAGATACGCAGTATTTT	CASSPGGGHTDTQYF
NA	TRBD1	TRBV27	TRBJ2-7	TGTGCCAGCAGCCTGGGACAGGGTCACTACGAGCAGTACTTC	CASSLGQGHYEQYF
NA	TRBD1	TRBV7-9	TRBJ1-2	TGTGCCAGCAGTTACCTGGACAGGGAAGTGAATGGCTACACCTTC	CASSYLDREVNGYTF
NA	NA	TRBV5-4	TRBJ1-2	TGTGCCAGCAGCTTGGATCCAGGGTTAAGAGGAAATGGCTACACCTTC	CASSLDPGLRGNGYTF
NA	NA	TRBV6-6	TRBJ1-2	TGTGCCAGCAGTACCGCGACGGGAAATGGCTATGGCTACACCTTC	CASSTATGNGYGYTF
NA	TRBD2	TRBV4-2	TRBJ2-1	TGTGCCAGCAGCCGCCCGGGACTAGCGGCAGGCTCCTACAATGAGCAGTTCTTC	CASSRPGLAAGSYNEQFF